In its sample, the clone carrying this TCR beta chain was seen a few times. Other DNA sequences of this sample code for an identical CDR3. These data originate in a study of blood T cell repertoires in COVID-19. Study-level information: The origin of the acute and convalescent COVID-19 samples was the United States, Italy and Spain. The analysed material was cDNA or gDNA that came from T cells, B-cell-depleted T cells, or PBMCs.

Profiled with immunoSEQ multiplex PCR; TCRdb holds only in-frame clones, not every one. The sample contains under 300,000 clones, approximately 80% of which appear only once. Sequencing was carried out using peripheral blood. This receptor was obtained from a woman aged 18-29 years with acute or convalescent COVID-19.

This CDR3 is CAWSVRAGVGYTF. The CDR3 DNA reads TGTGCCTGGAGTGTACGTGCAGGGGTAGGCTACACCTTC. The gene calls are TRBV30 and TRBJ1-2, with D possibly matching TRBD1 (6 bases). This CDR3 spans 13 amino acids. V lost 0 bases and J 8 bases, leaving 13 bases between the germline ends. Germline loops: CDR1 GTSNPN, CDR2 SVGIG (reference sequence).